This T cell receptor (beta chain) comes out of a study of blood T cell repertoires in COVID-19. Trimming at V came to 2 bases and at J to 7 bases, leaving 5 bases not matched to a gene. Germline CDR1 LNHNV, CDR2 YYDKDF (reference sequence). CDR3 size: 14 residues. Data came from immunoSEQ multiplex PCR; TCRdb stores just in-frame clones and leaves some out. The table includes 200,000 or so clones, roughly four fifths detected once. The TCR originated in a woman at least 80 years old with COVID-19, enrolled during active disease. The V gene is TRBV15, the J gene TRBJ1-2; 9 positions agree with TRBD1. The sequencing sample was made of peripheral blood. The chain's CDR3 is CATSRTGQGRGYTF. DNA of the CDR3: TGTGCCACCAGCAGAACGGGACAGGGACGTGGCTACACCTTC.